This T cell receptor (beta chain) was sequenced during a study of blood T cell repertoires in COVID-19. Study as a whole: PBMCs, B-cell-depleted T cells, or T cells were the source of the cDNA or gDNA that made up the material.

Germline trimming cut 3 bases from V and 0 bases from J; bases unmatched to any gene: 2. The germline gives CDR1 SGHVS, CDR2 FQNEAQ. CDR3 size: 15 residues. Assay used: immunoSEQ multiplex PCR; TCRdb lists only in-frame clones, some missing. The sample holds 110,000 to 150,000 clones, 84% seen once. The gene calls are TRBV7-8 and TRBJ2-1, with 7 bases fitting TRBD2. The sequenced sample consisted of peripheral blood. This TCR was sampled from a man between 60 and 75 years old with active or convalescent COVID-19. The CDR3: CASSFSGHSYNEQFF. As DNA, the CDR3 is TGTGCCAGCAGCTTTAGCGGGCACTCCTACAATGAGCAGTTCTTC.